This TCR beta chain was recovered during a study of T cells in Graves' hyperthyroidism and ophthalmopathy. The study's findings and limits: Ophthalmopathy could be told apart from stable hyperthyroidism with a 13 V-J model.

Regarding this clonotype: Its target is not known. At one end the junction does not follow the germline gene, possibly because of a read error.

The CDR3 contains 13 residues. CDR1 SEHNR and CDR2 FQNEAQ come from the germline V gene (reference sequence). RNA transcripts yielded amplified TCR beta CDR3 regions. The HTBI primer set drove a first-round RT-PCR of the TCR CDR3. Via MiXCR, TCRdb re-called the multiplex PCR reads, giving one row per CDR3 protein. This sample has hundreds of thousands of distinct CDR3 sequences; around 42% occur once, and the top ten carry about 7.9%. Those with hyperthyroidism were 18 to 65 years old, newly diagnosed, and ill for under 2 months. Researchers barred patients who had uncontrolled infection, other autoimmune disease, pregnancy or lactation. Thyroid ultrasound and orbital computed tomography, with clinical symptoms and serum thyroxine and TRAb, informed diagnoses.

This sequence was found in a woman aged 18-35 years with Graves' hyperthyroidism. V usage is TRBV7-9 and J usage is TRBJ2-7, with TRBD1 as a possible D gene (6 bases). Sequenced input: peripheral blood or thyroid tissue (not recorded which). The CDR3 nucleotides are TGTACCAGCAGCCGGACAGTCGTCGACGAGCAGTACTTC. Encoded protein: CTSSRTVVDEQYF.